These 10 T cell receptor beta chains share one sample of origin, sequenced in a study of T cells after yellow fever vaccination (dated by TCRdb to about 2019). Taken with the paper, the label for treatment or condition translates to: live attenuated yellow fever vaccine strain. The method behind the library was 5' RACE. The sequencing machine was an Illumina HiSeq 2500. The public reads were quality trimmed at Q25 with fastp and then assembled into clones with MiXCR by TCRdb, keeping productive beta chains. Each entry merges the rows of one CDR3 protein and shows their most common DNA and genes. This sample has 400,000 or so distinct CDR3 sequences in its table, and roughly 11% of those were observed once. The top ten clonotypes cover less than 20% of the sample. The sequencing used PBMCs, collected on the day of the first yellow fever vaccination. These receptors originate from a man younger than 30 who received the YFV17D yellow fever vaccine.

This clonotype was recorded many times. The chain couples TRBV7-2 to TRBJ2-3; D is uncertain. The CDR3 has 14 amino acids. Germline V gives CDR1 SGHTA, CDR2 FQGNSA. Trimming stripped 5 bases from V and 2 bases from J, with 11 bases between. The CDR3 spells CASSAGRYTDTQYF. CDR3 bases: TGTGCCAGCAGCGCTGGCCGATACACAGATACGCAGTATTTT.

The rearrangement uses TRBV6-1 and TRBJ2-7; D gene unclear. Germline V CDR1 and CDR2: MNHNS, SASEGT. Trimming pared 3 bases from V and 2 bases from J, leaving 11 bases between. This CDR3 comprises 14 residues. CDR3 sequence: CASSEVAAAYEQYV. For the CDR3, the DNA is TGTGCCAGCAGTGAGGTGGCGGCCGCCTACGAGCAGTACGTC.

The table lists this clonotype with a few counts. The V call is TRBV4-2, the J call TRBJ1-1, with D possibly TRBD1 on 6 matching bases. V dropped 2 bases and J dropped 0 bases, with 19 bases sitting between them. CDR1 is LGHNA and CDR2 is YNFKEQ in the germline V gene. The CDR3 has 18 amino acids. The CDR3 protein is CASSQPSAGASMNTEAFF. As DNA, the CDR3 is TGTGCCAGCAGCCAACCCTCGGCAGGGGCGAGTATGAACACTGAAGCTTTCTTT.

This clonotype occurred many times. This chain joins TRBV2 and TRBJ1-5; D is perhaps TRBD1 (5 bases). Trimming took 4 bases from V and 5 from J, leaving 12 bases between them. Germline CDR1 reads SNHLY; CDR2 reads FYNNEI. This CDR3 contains 14 residues. This chain's CDR3 is CASSATGNDQPQHF. CDR3 sequence (DNA): TGTGCCAGCAGTGCTACAGGAAATGATCAGCCCCAGCATTTT.

There are a few counts of this clonotype. This chain connects TRBV6-2 or TRBV6-3 to TRBJ1-1; D is undetermined. V was cut by 2 bases and J by 3 bases, with 10 bases left in between. The CDR3 has 14 amino acids. Germline-derived CDR1 and CDR2 are MNHEY and SVGEGT. CDR3: CASSYDGGDTEAFF. CDR3 in DNA: TGTGCCAGCAGTTACGATGGAGGAGACACTGAAGCTTTCTTT.

The chain uses TRBV12-3 or TRBV12-4 and TRBJ2-5; D unclear. V was pared by 6 bases and J by 5 bases, with 13 bases between. The CDR3 runs to 13 residues. CDR3 region: CASSQRSLETQYF. Here the CDR3 DNA reads TGTGCCAGCAGCCAACGGAGTCTGGAGACCCAGTACTTC.

This clonotype has just a few counts. Here the CDR3 reads CASSARRGGSYNEQFF. The DNA for the CDR3 is TGTGCCAGCTCCGCCCGGAGAGGGGGCTCCTACAATGAGCAGTTCTTC. The chain couples TRBV18 to TRBJ2-1; possible D gene TRBD1, 6 bases. V was pared by 6 bases and J by 0 bases, with 15 bases between. CDR3 size: 16 residues. CDR1 and CDR2 (germline): KGHSH, LQKENI.

This clonotype was counted at least ten times. This chain links TRBV11-2 with TRBJ1-1, with 8 bases aligning to TRBD1. This CDR3 has 13 residues. Germline assignment: CDR1 SGHAT and CDR2 FQNNGV. J gave up 4 bases and V 5 bases, and 3 bases lay outside the gene matches. The CDR3 spells CASSVGQGTEAFF. CDR3 coding DNA: TGTGCCAGCAGCGTTGGACAGGGCACTGAAGCTTTCTTT. The full variable domain, its missing parts supplied by reference TRBV11-2 and TRBJ1-1, is EAGVAQSPRYKIIEKRQSVAFWCNPISGHATLYWYQQILGQGPKLLIQFQNNGVVDDSQLPKDRFSAERLKGVDSTLKIQPAKLEDSAVYLCASSVGQGTEAFFGQGTRLTVV.

V gene TRBV10-1 combines with J gene TRBJ2-3; 10 nucleotides match TRBD2. The CDR3 is made up of 16 amino acids. V trimming: 0 bases; J trimming: 1 base; junction bases outside the gene matches: 1. Germline V gives CDR1 WNHNN, CDR2 SYGVQD (reference sequence). The CDR3: CASSESLAGGTDTQYF. The CDR3, as DNA: TGCGCCAGCAGTGAGTCGCTAGCGGGGGGCACAGATACGCAGTATTTT.

In this sample, this clonotype turned up a few times. At one of its ends the junction is not consistent with the germline gene, which may arise from a read error. The rearrangement uses TRBV20-1 and TRBJ1-4, with D unresolved. The CDR3 covers 13 residues. Germline CDR1 and CDR2: DFQATT and SNEGSKA (reference sequence). In DNA form, the CDR3 reads TGCAGTGCAAGAGCGGATTTGGGAGAAAAACTGTTTTTT. Encoded protein: CSARADLGEKLFF.